This T cell receptor beta chain emerged from a study of beta chain features in type 1 diabetes. Background on the study: No age, gender or cell yield differences were seen between patients and healthy donors. All of the samples together had around 110,000,000 sorted cells examined.

Germline trimming cut 8 bases from V and 8 bases from J; bases unmatched to any gene: 8. Per the germline V gene, CDR1 is SNHLY and CDR2 is FYNNEI. CDR3 size: 13 residues. Study-level points and caveats: In every one of the four CD4+ subsets, TCRB CDR3s were moderately but significantly shorter in Type 1 diabetes patients. The study left unresolved whether HLA type influences TCRB rearrangement.

Points on this clone: Its target is unknown.

The isolated RNA, all of it, was reverse transcribed, so expressed TCRB transcripts were what got sequenced. Profiled with immunoSEQ multiplex PCR; TCRdb holds only in-frame clones, not every one. The top ten hold around 2.5% of the sample, which has approximately 60,000 clones, 50% to 55% seen once. This TCR came from a woman in her forties with type 1 diabetes. The chain employs TRBV2 and TRBJ1-1; TRBD1 matches at 10 bases. The sequenced sample consisted of Tregs from blood. The chain's CDR3 is CASSTRGQGEAFF. CDR3 nucleotide sequence: TGTGCCAGCTCCACGAGGGGACAGGGGGAAGCTTTCTTT.